This record concerns one T cell receptor (beta chain) sequence. Original data processing: Reference gene primer amplification gave nucleated cell count estimates. Sequencing was performed with immunoSEQ multiplex PCR; in TCRdb, only in-frame clones are kept and a portion is missing. That table gives V, J and clone size, and the DNA gave D and trimming. The profile shows about 38,000 clones, less than 80% of them singletons. This sample was taken from a study of blood T cell repertoires in COVID-19. Study at large: There were acute and convalescent COVID-19 samples, and they came from the United States, Italy and Spain. T cells, B-cell-depleted T cells, or PBMCs supplied cDNA or gDNA.

Followed over time, Seattle patients had been enrolled while infection was active. The CDR3 has 14 residues. Germline loops: CDR1 SGHDN, CDR2 FVKESK. V dropped 0 bases and J dropped 4 bases, with 9 bases sitting between them. The sample was peripheral blood. The rearrangement uses TRBV14 and TRBJ1-2, with D uncertain. This TCR derives from a man between 65 and 79 years old with COVID-19, enrolled during active disease. In nucleotides, the CDR3 is TGTGCCAGCAGCCAAGATCTATGGTCCTATGGCTACACCTTC. Translation: CASSQDLWSYGYTF.